One sample yielded the 21 T cell receptor beta chains listed below, sequenced in a study of blood T cell repertoires in COVID-19. Using immunoSEQ multiplex PCR, the repertoire was profiled, and TCRdb retains in-frame clones only, with some absent. Here the sample spans some 59,000 clones, 90% being singletons. Sample: peripheral blood. The source is a man in his fifties with acute or convalescent COVID-19.

This sequence joins TRBV7-2 and TRBJ2-7; 7 nucleotides agree with TRBD2. Germline V gives CDR1 SGHTA, CDR2 FQGNSA. Losses at the gene ends were 4 bases for V and 0 bases for J; bases not matched to a gene: 9. There are 16 residues in the CDR3. The CDR3 is CASSSGDYRNSYEQYF. The CDR3 nucleotides read TGTGCCAGCAGCTCCGGGGACTACCGTAACTCCTACGAGCAGTACTTC.

The rearrangement joins TRBV3-1 (or the pseudogene TRBV3-2) to TRBJ2-7; TRBD2 aligns across 8 bases. Germline V gene data show CDR1 as LGHDT and CDR2 as YNNKEL (reference sequence). The CDR3 loop spans 15 amino acids. The J segment lost 3 bases and the V segment lost 1 base, leaving 5 bases of the junction unmatched. The CDR3, as DNA: TGTGCCAGCAGCCAAGGTCTAGCGGGTATCTACGAGCAGTACTTC. Protein sequence: CASSQGLAGIYEQYF.

The chain links TRBV29-1 to TRBJ2-2, with TRBD2 matching 14 bases. Germline V gene lookup returns CDR1 SQVTM and CDR2 ANQGSEA. Trimming cost V 6 bases and J 6 bases; bases outside gene matches: 3. The CDR3 is 14 residues long. CDR3 amino acids: CSVSGLAGAGELFF. The DNA of the CDR3 is TGCAGCGTATCGGGACTAGCGGGAGCCGGGGAGCTGTTTTTT.

The chain recombines TRBV5-4 with TRBJ1-1; 11 positions match TRBD1. The V gene end was trimmed by 2 bases and the J gene end by 2 bases; junction bases not matched to a gene: 11. This CDR3 region has 18 residues. Germline V gene sequence: CDR1 SGHNT, CDR2 YYREEE (reference sequence). Here the CDR3 DNA reads TGTGCCAGCAGCTTACGGGCGGGACAGGGGGAGGCCAACACTGAAGCTTTCTTT. This sequence encodes CASSLRAGQGEANTEAFF.

This clone was seen a single time. This chain joins TRBV18 and TRBJ2-7; the match to TRBD2 covers 10 bases. The length of the CDR3 is 15 residues. From germline, CDR1 is KGHSH and CDR2 LQKENI. J lost 0 bases, V lost 5 bases, and 4 bases had no gene match. The CDR3 DNA reads as TGTGCCAGCTCATTTGGACTAGCGGCCTCCTACGAGCAGTACTTC. It specifies CASSFGLAASYEQYF.

CDR3 protein: CASSMVEMGQKNTGELFF. In DNA, the CDR3 is TGTGCCAGTAGTATGGTAGAGATGGGACAGAAGAACACCGGGGAGCTGTTTTTT. The V gene is TRBV19, the J gene TRBJ2-2, with 7 bases aligning to TRBD1. Germline trimming cut 3 bases from V and 1 base from J; bases unmatched to any gene: 11. Germline values: CDR1 LNHDA, CDR2 SQIVND (reference sequence). The CDR3 has 18 amino acids.

V gene TRBV3-1 (or the pseudogene TRBV3-2) combines with J gene TRBJ2-7; 15 bases line up with TRBD2. The germline V gene encodes CDR1 LGHDT and CDR2 YNNKEL (reference sequence). There are 17 residues in the CDR3. V trimming: 3 bases; J trimming: 3 bases; junction bases outside the gene matches: 6. CDR3 coding DNA: TGTGCCAGCAGCCAGGGACTAGCGGGAGGTAACAGCTACGAGCAGTACTTC. Protein sequence: CASSQGLAGGNSYEQYF.

V usage is TRBV5-6 and J usage is TRBJ2-7, with D perhaps matching TRBD1 (5 bases). The germline gives CDR1 SGHDT, CDR2 YYEEEE. V lost 4 bases and J lost 4, with 18 bases in between. There are 15 residues in the CDR3. The CDR3 is CASSQQALLGYEQYF. The CDR3 bases are TGTGCCAGCAGCCAACAGGCTTTACTGGGTTACGAGCAGTACTTC. Supplemented by reference TRBV5-6 and TRBJ2-7, the full variable domain reads DAGVTQSPTHLIKTRGQQVTLRCSPKSGHDTVSWYQQALGQGPQFIFQYYEEEERQRGNFPDRFSGHQFPNYSSELNVNALLLGDSALYLCASSQQALLGYEQYFGPGTRLTVT.

V usage is TRBV4-3 and J usage is TRBJ2-7; tentatively, D is TRBD2 (6 bases). The ends were cut back, 4 bases at V and 2 bases at J, with 15 bases in the middle. CDR1 and CDR2 from the germline V gene are LGHNA and YSLEER. This CDR3 contains 15 residues. The CDR3 DNA reads TGCGCCAGCAGCCTCCAGGAGGGAAGTCCCTACGAGCAGTACTTC. It encodes CASSLQEGSPYEQYF.

The chain combines TRBV2 with TRBJ1-1; TRBD1 matches at 7 bases. Germline trimming cut 8 bases from V and 11 bases from J; bases unmatched to any gene: 20. CDR1 and CDR2 from the germline V gene are SNHLY and FYNNEI. The CDR3 consists of 15 residues. CDR3 sequence: CASGVPRTGPIRAFF. CDR3 DNA: TGTGCCAGCGGGGTCCCGAGGACAGGACCCATCAGGGCTTTCTTT.

This sequence joins TRBV18 and TRBJ1-1; 7 bases agree with TRBD1. The germline V gene has CDR1 KGHSH and CDR2 LQKENI. The V gene end was trimmed by 4 bases and the J gene end by 3 bases; junction bases not matched to a gene: 8. The CDR3 has 15 amino acids. CDR3 region: CASSRKQDRDTEAFF. The CDR3 nucleotides are TGTGCCAGCTCACGGAAGCAAGACAGGGACACTGAAGCTTTCTTT.

The V call is TRBV3-1 (or the pseudogene TRBV3-2), the J call TRBJ2-7; 13 nucleotides line up with TRBD2. Germline trimming cut 0 bases from V and 12 bases from J; bases unmatched to any gene: 23. Germline V gene data show CDR1 as LGHDT and CDR2 as YNNKEL (reference sequence). The CDR3 length is 20 residues. CDR3 bases: TGTGCCAGCAGCCAAGATATCCCGGGATCTTACGGGACTAGCGGGACGTTGCGGTACTTC. Translating it yields CASSQDIPGSYGTSGTLRYF.

The chain joins TRBV19 to TRBJ1-3, with 8 bases that match TRBD1. CDR3 size: 14 residues. Trimming removed 5 bases from V and 7 bases from J; junction bases left unmatched: 7. Germline CDR1 and CDR2: LNHDA and SQIVND (reference sequence). CDR3 sequence: CASSLQGAANTIYF. For the CDR3, the DNA is TGTGCCAGTAGTCTCCAGGGGGCGGCGAACACCATATATTTT.

The V gene is TRBV6-5, the J gene TRBJ2-6; D remains ambiguous. This CDR3 has 14 amino acids. Trimming shortened V by 8 bases and J by 0 bases, and 8 bases separated the two germline ends. Germline CDR1 and CDR2: MNHEY and SVGAGI. The CDR3, as DNA: TGTGCCAGCCTAAGCGTCTCTGGGGCCAACGTCCTGACTTTC. It codes for CASLSVSGANVLTF.

V gene TRBV11-3 combines with J gene TRBJ1-1; D call uncertain. Germline CDR1 and CDR2: SGHNT and YENEEA. Trimming took off 5 bases at V and 2 bases at J, with 9 bases between the two ends. The CDR3 consists of 13 residues. The CDR3 region has the DNA TGTGCCAGCAGCCAGCAGGTAAACACTGAAGCTTTCTTT. Translated: CASSQQVNTEAFF.

The chain recombines TRBV3-1 (or the pseudogene TRBV3-2) with TRBJ1-2; D remains ambiguous. This CDR3 comprises 15 residues. V shed 3 bases and J shed 2 bases, with 13 bases lying between them. Germline loops: CDR1 LGHDT, CDR2 YNNKEL (reference sequence). The CDR3 DNA follows: TGTGCCAGCAGCCACTCTACCCGATCCAACTATGGCTACACCTTC. Translation: CASSHSTRSNYGYTF.

The rearrangement links TRBV10-3 to TRBJ1-2, with D possibly TRBD1 on 5 matching bases. V was pared by 6 bases and J by 6 bases, with 17 bases between. The germline gives CDR1 ENHRY, CDR2 SYGVKD. The CDR3 is 14 residues long. CDR3 protein: CAISRDEGRDGYTF. In DNA, the CDR3 is TGTGCCATCAGCCGGGACGAGGGGAGGGATGGCTACACCTTC.

The chain recombines TRBV10-2 with TRBJ2-1; 12 nucleotides match TRBD2. V was pared by 6 bases and J by 10 bases, with 10 bases of the junction left unmatched. The length of the CDR3 is 15 residues. CDR1 is WSHSY and CDR2 is SAAADI in the germline V gene. The DNA of the CDR3 is TGCGCCAGCAGGACCGGGACTAGCGGGTTTTTAGAGCAGTTCTTC. Its protein is CASRTGTSGFLEQFF.

The chain carries TRBV10-3 and TRBJ1-5; 7 positions match TRBD1. Trimming took 3 bases from V and 5 from J; bases not matched to a gene: 1. Germline loops: CDR1 ENHRY, CDR2 SYGVKD. CDR3 length: 13 residues. This chain's CDR3 is CAISETGDQPQHF. The CDR3 DNA follows: TGTGCCATCAGTGAAACAGGGGATCAGCCCCAGCATTTT.

This clone appeared a single time. This chain uses TRBV30 with TRBJ2-7; 7 nucleotides align to TRBD1. Germline V CDR1 and CDR2: GTSNPN, SVGIG (reference sequence). V was pared by 3 bases and J by 3 bases, with 11 bases of the junction left unmatched. CDR3 length equals 15 residues. The CDR3 reads CAWRGDSIGYYEQYF. For the CDR3, the DNA is TGTGCCTGGAGGGGGGACAGCATCGGATACTACGAGCAGTACTTC.

This chain connects TRBV10-3 to TRBJ1-1, with D unresolved. The CDR3 is 13 amino acids. The germline V and J ends were trimmed by 0 bases and 8 bases, with 10 bases remaining between them. Germline V gives CDR1 ENHRY, CDR2 SYGVKD. CDR3 residues: CAISESTTTEAFF. In DNA, the CDR3 is TGTGCCATCAGTGAGTCAACAACGACAGAAGCTTTCTTT.